Included here is one T cell receptor (beta chain) sequence, with context. There is no known antigen for this receptor. Base qualities are not recorded, but no much larger clone differs from it by a single base. Unmatched junction bases come to 13, with V trimmed by 6 bases and J by 4 bases. Looking up the germline V gene (reference sequence) yields CDR1 LNHDA and CDR2 SQIVND. The CDR3 spans 17 residues, from the cysteine through the phenylalanine. Just the 51-base CDR3 DNA is kept, in frame starting at base 1. This specimen belongs to a study of blood T cell repertoires in COVID-19 (dated by TCRdb to about 2020). Regarding the study in general: Collaborator samples came from the United States, Italy and Spain and covered acute and convalescent phases of COVID-19. Samples came from the ongoing ImmuneRACE study (first 160 participants) plus 1,254 subjects from 6 global collaborators. A freely available public database, intended as a resource for researchers studying the immune response to SARS-CoV-2, is where the repertoires were released. Where available, HLA class I and class II types were taken from metadata supplied by the sample provider and were not determined by assay-based typing. The dataset comprised deeply sampled blood TCRbeta repertoires from subjects exposed to, actively infected with, or recovered from COVID-19. Nearly every sample came with metadata listing a de-identified subject ID, COVID-19 status, age in years and sex. The material from the prospective study consisted of cDNA or gDNA derived from T cells, B-cell-depleted T cells, or PBMCs. General conclusions and limits of the study: How much clinical and demographic metadata was included differed by source and by participant, and the metadata was provided uncurated.

Each collaborating institution followed its own protocols to collect whole blood in K2EDTA tubes. For TCRbeta analysis, collaborator samples were shipped as frozen whole blood, as isolated PBMCs, or as DNA extracted from either sample type. The immunoSEQ Assay, a bias-controlled multiplex PCR, was used to amplify TCRbeta CDR3 regions from genomic DNA. In the original analysis: The number of nucleated cells in each sample was estimated from the amplification of reference gene primers within the assay. To quantify the absolute abundance of each unique TCRbeta CDR3 rearrangement, sequence reads were collapsed and filtered. For each sample, productive Simpson clonality was calculated as the square root of Simpson's diversity index over productive rearrangements. TCRdb holds this immuneACCESS table with in-frame rearrangements only. Some clones are missing; in checked studies, unresolved V genes explain under half, and the rest has no known cause. V, J and clone size are taken as reported in that table, and D and trimming were inferred from the DNA itself. Recorded for this sample are 120,000 to 150,000 clones; about 90% of them occurred a single time. The ten largest account for approximately 10% of the sample.

The TCR sequence derives from a man aged 50-60 years with active or convalescent COVID-19. The sample taken for sequencing was peripheral blood. The chain joins TRBV19 to TRBJ2-3, with 10 middle bases fitting TRBD1. In nucleotide form, the sequence is TGTGCCAGTAGGCCGAGCTCCTGGACAGGGGGGGCAGATACGCAGTATTTT. It is translated as CASRPSSWTGGADTQYF.